These 3 T cell receptor beta chains were sequenced from one sample in a study of T cell responses to AZD1222 COVID-19 vaccine. The method was immunoSEQ multiplex PCR; TCRdb's version includes in-frame clones alone and lacks a portion of them. The data contain about 100,000 clones, 85% to 90% of them singletons. Sequenced material: peripheral blood, taken on day 0 of AZD1222 vaccination. The receptors stem from an adult in good health.

V is TRBV6-5 and J is TRBJ2-1, with D unclear. Per germline, CDR1 MNHEY and CDR2 SVGAGI. The CDR3 contains 13 residues. Trimming cost V 0 bases and J 8 bases, with 8 bases left between them. This CDR3 reads CASSYSNADEQFF. CDR3 coding DNA: TGTGCCAGCAGTTACTCGAATGCGGATGAGCAGTTCTTC.

The chain carries TRBV19 and TRBJ2-7; D gene unclear. The CDR3 spans 11 residues. Germline assignment: CDR1 LNHDA and CDR2 SQIVND (reference sequence). V lost 10 bases to trimming and J lost 3 bases, with 10 bases between them. The CDR3 loop is CATLDGYEQYF. The CDR3 bases are TGTGCCACACTGGACGGCTACGAGCAGTACTTC.

The V and J genes are TRBV29-1 and TRBJ1-1; D is ambiguous. Germline lookup yields CDR1 SQVTM and CDR2 ANQGSEA. The CDR3 sequence is 12 residues long. V was shortened by 4 bases and J by 7 bases, with 13 bases between the two germline ends. CDR3 loop: CSVAEEVGEAFF. Written as DNA, the CDR3 is TGCAGCGTTGCCGAGGAGGTAGGTGAAGCTTTCTTT.